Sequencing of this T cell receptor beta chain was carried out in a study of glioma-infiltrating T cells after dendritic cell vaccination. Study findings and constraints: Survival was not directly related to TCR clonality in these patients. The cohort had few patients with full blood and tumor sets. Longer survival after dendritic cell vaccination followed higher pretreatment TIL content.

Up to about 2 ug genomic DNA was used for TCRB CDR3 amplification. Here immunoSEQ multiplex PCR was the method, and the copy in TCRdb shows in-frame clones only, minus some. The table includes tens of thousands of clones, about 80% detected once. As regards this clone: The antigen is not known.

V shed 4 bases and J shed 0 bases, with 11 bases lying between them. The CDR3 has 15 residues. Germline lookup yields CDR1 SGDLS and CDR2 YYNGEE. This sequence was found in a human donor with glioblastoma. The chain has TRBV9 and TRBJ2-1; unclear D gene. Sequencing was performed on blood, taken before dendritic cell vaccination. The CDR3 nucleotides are TGTGCCAGCAGCCTTAGCCCGAGCTCCTACAATGAGCAGTTCTTC. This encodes CASSLSPSSYNEQFF.